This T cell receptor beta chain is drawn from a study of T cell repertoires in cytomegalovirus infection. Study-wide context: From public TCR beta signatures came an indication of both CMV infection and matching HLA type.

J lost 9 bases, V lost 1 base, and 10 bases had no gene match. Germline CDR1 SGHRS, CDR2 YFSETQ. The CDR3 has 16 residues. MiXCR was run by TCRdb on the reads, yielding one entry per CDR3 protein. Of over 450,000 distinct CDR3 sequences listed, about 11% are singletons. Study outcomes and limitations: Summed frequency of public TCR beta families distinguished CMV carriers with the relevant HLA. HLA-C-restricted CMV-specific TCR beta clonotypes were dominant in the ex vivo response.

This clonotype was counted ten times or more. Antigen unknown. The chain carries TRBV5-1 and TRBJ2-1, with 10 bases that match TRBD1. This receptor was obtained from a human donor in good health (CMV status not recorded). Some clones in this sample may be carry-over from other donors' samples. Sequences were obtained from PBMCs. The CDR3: CASSLSAGQGGLEQFF. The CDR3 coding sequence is TGCGCCAGCAGCTTGTCGGCAGGACAGGGGGGCCTTGAGCAGTTCTTC.